This record covers a single TCR beta chain. Its antigen is currently unknown. Sequenced by immunoSEQ multiplex PCR; TCRdb stores in-frame clones only, minus some. This sample has about 190,000 clones, with over 85% found just once. The CDR3 consists of 12 residues. The germline V gene encodes CDR1 SQVTM and CDR2 ANQGSEA. The trim removed 7 bases at V and 5 bases at J, leaving 7 bases unmatched. This entry is derived from a study of T cell responses to AZD1222 COVID-19 vaccine. Overall study findings and caveats: Just a handful of AZD1222 recipients tested seropositive at baseline. Mostly white British, mostly female donors; authors suggested clonal diversity may be underestimated. Spike-specific TCR depth and breadth grew after two AZD1222 doses.

This sequence originates from an adult who received the MenACWY meningococcal vaccine as a control. Source: peripheral blood, taken 28 days after the second dose of the MenACWY control vaccine. This chain uses TRBV29-1 with TRBJ2-7, with 8 bases identical to TRBD1. In DNA, the CDR3 is TGCAGCGCTGGACAGGGAGCCAACGAGCAGTACTTC. It is translated as CSAGQGANEQYF.